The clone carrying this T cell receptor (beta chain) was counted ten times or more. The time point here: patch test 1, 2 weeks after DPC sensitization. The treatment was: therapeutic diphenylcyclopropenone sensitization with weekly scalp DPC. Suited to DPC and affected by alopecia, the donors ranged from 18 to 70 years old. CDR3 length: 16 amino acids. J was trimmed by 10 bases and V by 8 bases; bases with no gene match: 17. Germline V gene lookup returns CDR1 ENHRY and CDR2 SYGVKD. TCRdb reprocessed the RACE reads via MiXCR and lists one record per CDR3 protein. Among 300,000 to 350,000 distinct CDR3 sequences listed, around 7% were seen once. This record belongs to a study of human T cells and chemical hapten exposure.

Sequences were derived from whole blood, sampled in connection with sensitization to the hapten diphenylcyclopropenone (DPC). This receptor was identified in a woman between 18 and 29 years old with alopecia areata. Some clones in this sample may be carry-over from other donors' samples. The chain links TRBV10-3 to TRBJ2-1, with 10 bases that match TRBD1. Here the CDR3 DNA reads TGTGCCATCGGTGGCTCCCCCGGGACAGGGGACAGGGAGCAGTTCTTC. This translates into CAIGGSPGTGDREQFF.